The 18 T cell receptor beta chains listed next were all sequenced from one sample in a study of OX40 agonist ivuxolimab in advanced cancers. The repertoire was sequenced with immunoSEQ multiplex PCR; TCRdb's copy has only in-frame clones and lacks some. The sample has some 80,000 clones; about 80% are singletons. The material was CD4+ or CD8+ T cells sorted from blood, obtained in a trial of the OX40 agonist ivuxolimab. These receptors came from an adult with an advanced solid tumor such as melanoma, head and neck, liver or kidney cancer.

V is TRBV18 and J is TRBJ2-3; 7 bases agree with TRBD2. Germline V gene sequence: CDR1 KGHSH, CDR2 LQKENI. Trimming removed 4 bases from V and 2 bases from J; junction bases left unmatched: 6. The CDR3 is 15 residues long. CDR3 residues: CASSQSAGPTDTQYF. As DNA, the CDR3 is TGTGCCAGCTCACAATCAGCGGGACCCACAGATACGCAGTATTTT. Full variable domain (rest looked up from reference TRBV18 and TRBJ2-3): NAGVMQNPRHLVRRRGQEARLRCSPMKGHSHVYWYRQLPEEGLKFMVYLQKENIIDESGMPKERFSAEFPKEGPSILRIQQVVRGDSAAYFCASSQSAGPTDTQYFGPGTRLTVL.

J is TRBJ1-1 and V is TRBV25-1; D is uncertain. This CDR3 has 11 residues. Germline V CDR1 and CDR2: MGHDK, SYGVNS. Trimming removed 6 bases from V and 4 bases from J, with 6 bases in between. CDR3 loop: CASSGFTEAFF. In DNA form, the CDR3 reads TGTGCCAGCAGCGGGTTCACTGAAGCTTTCTTT.

This clone has only a few counts. The chain combines TRBV6-5 with TRBJ2-1; D unresolved. Germline V gene sequence: CDR1 MNHEY, CDR2 SVGAGI. V lost 4 bases, J lost 7 bases, and 17 bases lay in between. The CDR3 is 15 residues long. This CDR3 reads CASSSTPTAPNEQFF. The CDR3 bases are TGTGCCAGCAGTTCTACACCAACAGCGCCTAATGAGCAGTTCTTC.

This clone was seen just once. Written as DNA, the CDR3 is TGTGCCAGCAGCTTAGTCGGTCCTTCCTCTGGAAACACCATATATTTT. Translated: CASSLVGPSSGNTIYF. The V call is TRBV7-2, the J call TRBJ1-3; D remains unclear. V was pared by 1 base and J by 0 bases, with 10 bases between. The length of the CDR3 is 16 residues. Germline CDR1 reads SGHTA; CDR2 reads FQGNSA.

This clone was observed a single time. The rearrangement joins TRBV7-7 to TRBJ2-5; D may be TRBD2 (6 bases). With 0 bases removed from V and 4 bases from J, the gap between germline ends came to 12 bases. The CDR3 is made up of 15 amino acids. Germline CDR1 reads SSHAT; CDR2 reads FNYEAQ (reference sequence). CDR3 sequence (DNA): TGTGCCAGCAGCTTAGCCCCGGGACTTCGAGAGACCCAGTACTTC. Translating gives CASSLAPGLRETQYF.

The J gene is TRBJ1-1, the V gene TRBV19, with D perhaps TRBD1 (5 bases). This CDR3 region has 13 residues. Trimming removed 6 bases at V and 7 bases at J, with 15 bases between. From germline, CDR1 is LNHDA and CDR2 SQIVND (reference sequence). The CDR3 here is CASRPQEFGEAFF. The CDR3 DNA is TGTGCCAGTAGACCACAGGAGTTTGGTGAAGCTTTCTTT.

V and J are TRBV18 and TRBJ2-7, with unresolved D. There are 14 residues in the CDR3. Germline V gives CDR1 KGHSH, CDR2 LQKENI. The V end lost 4 bases, the J end lost 0 bases, and 10 bases lay between the germline ends. CDR3 in amino acids: CASSQAVSSYEQYF. The CDR3 bases are TGTGCCAGCTCACAGGCGGTAAGCTCCTACGAGCAGTACTTC.

This chain joins TRBV5-5 and TRBJ2-7; D might be TRBD1 (5 bases). Germline V gene data show CDR1 as SGHKS and CDR2 as YYEKEE (reference sequence). CDR3 length: 14 amino acids. V gave up 4 bases and J gave up 7 bases, with 18 bases separating them. The CDR3 DNA reads as TGTGCCAGCAGCGTAGACAGCGCGGTGGGTGAGCAGTACTTC. Its protein product is CASSVDSAVGEQYF. The variable domain in full, with the rest retrieved from reference TRBV5-5 and TRBJ2-7, is DAGVTQSPTHLIKTRGQQVTLRCSPISGHKSVSWYQQVLGQGPQFIFQYYEKEERGRGNFPDRFSARQFPNYSSELNVNALLLGDSALYLCASSVDSAVGEQYFGPGTRLTVT.

This chain connects TRBV5-8 to TRBJ2-7; D might be TRBD2 (6 bases). The V end was cut by 5 bases, the J end by 6 bases, with 6 bases between. The CDR3 covers 10 residues. Germline CDR1 SGHTS, CDR2 YDEGEE. The CDR3 reads CASRGGEQYF. CDR3 DNA: TGTGCCAGCAGGGGAGGCGAGCAGTACTTC.

V usage is TRBV20-1 and J usage is TRBJ1-1; D ambiguous. V was trimmed by 0 bases and J by 7 bases, leaving 6 bases between them. Germline CDR1 DFQATT, CDR2 SNEGSKA (reference sequence). There are 11 residues in the CDR3. The CDR3 region has the DNA TGCAGTGCTAGAGACCGGGGTGAAGCTTTCTTT. Encoded protein: CSARDRGEAFF.

The gene calls are TRBV28 and TRBJ1-2; D gene ambiguous. V was shortened by 4 bases and J by 0 bases, with 6 bases between the two germline ends. The CDR3 totals 13 residues. Germline V lookup: CDR1 MDHEN, CDR2 SYDVKM. The CDR3 is CASSSIANYGYTF. The CDR3 bases are TGTGCCAGCAGTTCTATTGCTAACTATGGCTACACCTTC.

The chain employs TRBV7-9 and TRBJ2-3, with 9 bases that match TRBD2. Per the germline V gene, CDR1 is SEHNR and CDR2 is FQNEAQ (reference sequence). J lost 3 bases, V lost 7 bases, and 8 bases had no gene match. The CDR3 sequence is 15 residues long. The DNA of the CDR3 is TGTGCCAGCACCCTTAGCGGGGGAGGGACAGATACGCAGTATTTT. Its translation: CASTLSGGGTDTQYF.

This chain uses TRBV7-2 with TRBJ1-3; no definite D call. This CDR3 spans 14 amino acids. The ends were cut back, 1 base at V and 0 bases at J, with 4 bases in the middle. Germline V lookup: CDR1 SGHTA, CDR2 FQGNSA. DNA of the CDR3: TGTGCCAGCAGCTTAGGAAGCTCTGGAAACACCATATATTTT. Its translation: CASSLGSSGNTIYF.

Written as DNA, the CDR3 is TGCGCCAGCAGCCCTTTGTGGGGGCTGAGAGGCTACACCTTC. This encodes CASSPLWGLRGYTF. The rearrangement joins TRBV5-1 to TRBJ1-2, with TRBD1 as a possible D gene (6 bases). Germline V CDR1 and CDR2: SGHRS, YFSETQ. This CDR3 contains 14 residues. V was shortened by 4 bases and J by 8 bases, with 18 bases between the two germline ends.

The genes are TRBV10-3 and TRBJ1-6; D perhaps matches TRBD1 (6 bases). V was trimmed by 3 bases and J by 5 bases, leaving 11 bases between them. CDR3 length equals 15 residues. Per the germline V gene, CDR1 is ENHRY and CDR2 is SYGVKD. The CDR3 region has the DNA TGTGCCATCAGTGAAAGGACAGCCAATAATTCACCCCTCCACTTT. Protein sequence: CAISERTANNSPLHF.

The chain is built from TRBV5-1 and TRBJ2-2; D is unresolved. The CDR3 is made up of 16 amino acids. V gave up 0 bases and J gave up 2 bases, with 11 bases separating them. Germline CDR1 SGHRS, CDR2 YFSETQ. CDR3 coding DNA: TGCGCCAGCAGCTTGGGATCTACCTTAAACACCGGGGAGCTGTTTTTT. The encoded protein is CASSLGSTLNTGELFF.

The chain recombines TRBV27 with TRBJ2-7; D is undetermined. V was shortened by 4 bases and J by 0 bases, with 10 bases between the two germline ends. CDR1 and CDR2 (germline): MNHEY, SMNVEV (reference sequence). This CDR3 spans 14 amino acids. Written as DNA, the CDR3 is TGTGCCAGCAGTTCCCGACCCGACTCCTACGAGCAGTACGTC. It codes for CASSSRPDSYEQYV.

A few counts support this clone. The V and J genes are TRBV1 and TRBJ2-7; the DNA was not compared with TRBD2, the D call given in the table. TRBV1 is a pseudogene segment. This CDR3 has 18 amino acids. CDR3 protein: CTSSQDGTSGGAEYEQYV. DNA of the CDR3: TGCACCAGCAGCCAAGATGGGACTAGCGGGGGGGCCGAGTACGAGCAGTACGTC.